Given below is one TCR beta chain in context. In this sample, this clone turned up many times. Which antigen it targets is not known. Base qualities were left out, and no much larger clone turns up one base away. The data originate from a study of blood T cell repertoires in COVID-19 (dated by TCRdb to about 2020). Regarding the study in general: Samples covering the acute and convalescent phases of COVID-19 were provided by collaborators in the United States, Italy and Spain. The prospective study material was composed of cDNA or gDNA derived from T cells, B-cell-depleted T cells, or PBMCs. Deeply sampled blood TCRbeta repertoires from subjects exposed to, actively infected with, or recovered from COVID-19 were included in the dataset. The repertoires were released in a freely available public database intended as a resource for research on the immune response to SARS-CoV-2. The samples were drawn from the first 160 participants of the ongoing ImmuneRACE study and from over a thousand subjects provided by 6 global collaborators. The sample metadata nearly always contained a de-identified subject ID, COVID-19 status, age in years and sex. Where available, HLA class I and class II types were obtained from metadata supplied by the sample provider rather than from assay-based typing. What the work shows at the level of the full study, not this receptor alone: Clinical and demographic metadata were provided uncurated, with the amount varying by source and participant.

The collaborating institutions used their own protocols to collect whole blood in K2EDTA tubes. For TCRbeta analysis, collaborators shipped samples in one of three forms: frozen whole blood, isolated PBMCs, or DNA extracted from either of those sample types. TCRbeta CDR3 regions were amplified from genomic DNA using the immunoSEQ Assay, a bias-controlled multiplex PCR. For the original study's pipeline: The number of nucleated cells in each sample was estimated from the amplification of reference gene primers within the assay. Sequence reads were collapsed and filtered to measure the absolute abundance of every unique TCRbeta CDR3 rearrangement. For each sample, productive Simpson clonality was calculated by taking the square root of Simpson's diversity index across productive rearrangements. Imported from immuneACCESS, the table was reduced by TCRdb to in-frame sequences with V and J called. These copies leave out some clones; in studies compared against another copy, an unresolved V gene accounts for under half, and the cause of the remainder is not known. V and J calls and clone size are as listed in that table; D and trimming were resolved from the DNA. The sample records hundreds of thousands of clones, 82% of which are singletons. The biggest ten clones account for about an eighth of the sample.

V is pruned by 3 bases and J by 9 bases, leaving 8 bases of the junction without a gene match. The germline V gene gives CDR1 as SGHNT and CDR2 as YENEEA. Including cysteine and phenylalanine, the CDR3 has 14 amino acids. The CDR3 DNA has 42 bases and is translated from base 1. The TCR comes from a woman in her sixties or seventies with active or convalescent COVID-19. Sequenced input: peripheral blood. Here the chain combines TRBV11-3 and TRBJ1-2; TRBD1 lines up with 9 middle nucleotides. The CDR3 protein: CASSFPGQGIRYTF. DNA sequence: TGTGCCAGCAGCTTTCCGGGACAGGGAATCCGCTACACCTTC.